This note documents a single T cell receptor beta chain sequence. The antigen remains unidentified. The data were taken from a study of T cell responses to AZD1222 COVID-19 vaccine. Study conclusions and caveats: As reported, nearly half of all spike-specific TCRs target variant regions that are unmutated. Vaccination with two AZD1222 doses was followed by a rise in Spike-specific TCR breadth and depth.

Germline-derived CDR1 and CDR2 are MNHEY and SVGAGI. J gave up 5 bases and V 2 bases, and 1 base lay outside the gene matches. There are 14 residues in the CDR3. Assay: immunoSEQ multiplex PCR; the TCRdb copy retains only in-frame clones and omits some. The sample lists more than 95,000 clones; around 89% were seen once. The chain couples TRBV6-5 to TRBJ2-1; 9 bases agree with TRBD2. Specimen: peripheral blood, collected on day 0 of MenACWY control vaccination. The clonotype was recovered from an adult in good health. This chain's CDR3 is CASSYGTSHNEQFF. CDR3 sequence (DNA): TGTGCCAGCAGTTACGGGACTAGCCACAATGAGCAGTTCTTC.